This TCR beta chain was captured in a study of radiotherapy plus CTLA-4 blockade in lung cancer. Whole-study context: Patients showed objective responses in 18% of cases, and disease control was achieved by around 30%. Whole-study results and caveats: Peripheral blood showed expansion of tumor-derived TCR clones after radiotherapy and ipilimumab. Per reports, early blood T cell clone dynamics, plus interferon-beta, forecast response most strongly.

As regards this clone: Its matching antigen is unknown.

The CDR3 totals 15 residues. CDR1 and CDR2 (germline): MNHEY, SMNVEV (reference sequence). V was clipped by 2 bases and J by 0 bases, with 10 bases between them. Ipilimumab-mediated CTLA-4 blockade plus focal radiation was given to patients having chemo-refractory metastatic non-small-cell lung cancer. TCRdb's table, derived via immunoSEQ multiplex PCR, lists solely in-frame clones and lacks some. The data hold about 35,000 clones, with roughly 85% observed a single time. The chain uses TRBV27 and TRBJ2-5; tentatively, D is TRBD2 (5 bases). The receptor's source is a human donor with non-small cell lung cancer who had stable disease on radiotherapy plus ipilimumab. This sample comprised peripheral blood, obtained from a patient treated with radiotherapy plus ipilimumab. CDR3 sequence: CASSLGPGYQETQYF. The CDR3 region has the DNA TGTGCCAGCAGTTTAGGTCCGGGGTACCAAGAGACCCAGTACTTC.